Below, 3 T cell receptor beta chains from the same sample are listed, as sequenced in a study of regulatory T cells in long-lasting Graves disease. Arm-PCR of CDR3 regions and iRepertoire HTBI primers were used to build TCR beta libraries. MiXCR was run by TCRdb on the multiplex PCR reads, yielding one entry per CDR3 protein. The sample shows 650,000 to 850,000 distinct CDR3 sequences, approximately 31% of them seen only once. The time point denotes: persistent/refractory GD, antithyroid drugs over 5 years with positive TRAb. RNA extracted from PBMCs served as the sequencing template. This specimen was peripheral blood mononuclear cells (PBMCs), taken when the disease was refractory, from a patient treated with antithyroid drugs. Every receptor here comes from a female donor with Graves disease.

The table lists this clonotype with a few counts. The chain carries TRBV30 and TRBJ2-7; 10 nucleotides line up with TRBD2. Germline CDR1 and CDR2: GTSNPN and SVGIG (reference sequence). The CDR3 has 12 amino acids. V shed 5 bases and J 6 bases; nucleotides not matched to a gene: 4. The CDR3 sequence is CAWLAGGGEQYF. In DNA, the CDR3 is TGTGCCTGGTTAGCGGGAGGAGGCGAGCAGTACTTC.

This chain connects TRBV27 to TRBJ2-7; 13 nucleotides line up with TRBD2. The ends lost 5 bases at V and 6 bases at J; junction bases unmatched: 10. CDR1 and CDR2 (germline): MNHEY, SMNVEV (reference sequence). The CDR3 length is 16 residues. Here the CDR3 DNA reads TGTGCCAGCAGTCCCTGGACTAGCGGGAGACGCGGCGAGCAGTACTTC. It encodes CASSPWTSGRRGEQYF.

This clonotype occurred a few times. V is TRBV10-1 and J is TRBJ1-6, with D uncertain. The CDR3 sequence is 14 residues long. Trimming removed 4 bases at V and 7 bases at J, with 11 bases between. Looked up from germline, CDR1 is WNHNN and CDR2 is SYGVQD (reference sequence). The CDR3 region is CASSAGGKNSPLHF. The CDR3 DNA reads as TGCGCCAGCAGTGCCGGCGGGAAAAATTCACCCCTCCACTTT.